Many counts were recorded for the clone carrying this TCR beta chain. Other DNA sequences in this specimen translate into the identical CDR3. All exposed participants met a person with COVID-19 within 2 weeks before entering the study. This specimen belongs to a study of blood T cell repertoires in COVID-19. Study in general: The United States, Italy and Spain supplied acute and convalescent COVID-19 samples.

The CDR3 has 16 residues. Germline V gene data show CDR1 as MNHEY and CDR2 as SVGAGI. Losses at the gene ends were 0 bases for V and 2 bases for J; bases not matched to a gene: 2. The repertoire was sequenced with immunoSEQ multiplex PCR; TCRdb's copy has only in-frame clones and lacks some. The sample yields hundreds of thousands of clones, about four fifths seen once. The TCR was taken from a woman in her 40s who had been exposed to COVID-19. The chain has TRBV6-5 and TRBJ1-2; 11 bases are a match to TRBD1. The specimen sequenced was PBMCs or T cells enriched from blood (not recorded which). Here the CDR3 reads CASSYSRTGGNYGYTF. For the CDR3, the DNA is TGTGCCAGCAGTTACTCACGGACAGGGGGCAACTATGGCTACACCTTC.